The 17 T cell receptor beta chains given below trace back to one sample, sequenced in a study of shared clonotypes between healthy human individuals. Clones were sequenced by immunoSEQ multiplex PCR, and TCRdb holds only the in-frame ones, with some missing. This sample has roughly 2.4 million clones, with roughly 95% found just once. Sequencing was done on a sample of naive CD4+ T cells sorted from blood. The subset was: CD45RA+ positively selected. Receptor source: a man aged 18 to 29 in good health.

This rearrangement joins TRBV9 to TRBJ1-2, with a tentative D call TRBD1 (5 bases). Germline CDR1 reads SGDLS; CDR2 reads YYNGEE. The germline V and J ends were trimmed by 0 bases and 4 bases, with 10 bases remaining between them. The CDR3 is 14 residues long. CDR3 sequence: CASSVEPGSYGYTF. In nucleotides, the CDR3 is TGTGCCAGCAGCGTAGAACCAGGGAGCTATGGCTACACCTTC.

This chain uses TRBV7-9 with TRBJ2-7, with D possibly matching TRBD2 (6 bases). CDR1 and CDR2 from the germline V gene are SEHNR and FQNEAQ (reference sequence). Between the trimmed V and J ends, which lost 6 bases and 3 bases, there was a span of 15 bases. The CDR3 contains 14 residues. The chain's CDR3 is CASRAGGGDYEQYF. CDR3 DNA: TGTGCCAGCAGAGCCGGAGGCGGGGACTACGAGCAGTACTTC.

The chain carries TRBV30 and TRBJ1-1; D possibly corresponds to TRBD1 (5 bases). Trimming pared 0 bases from V and 2 bases from J, leaving 25 bases between. The CDR3 runs to 19 residues. CDR1 and CDR2 (germline): GTSNPN, SVGIG (reference sequence). The CDR3 protein is CAWSVIRQTATASNTEAFF. In DNA form, the CDR3 reads TGTGCCTGGAGTGTAATCAGGCAGACAGCTACGGCAAGTAACACTGAAGCTTTCTTT.

V usage is TRBV2 and J usage is TRBJ1-2, with D uncertain. Per germline, CDR1 SNHLY and CDR2 FYNNEI. Trimming stripped 4 bases from V and 3 bases from J, with 9 bases between. The CDR3 totals 13 residues. In nucleotides, the CDR3 is TGTGCCAGCAGTGCGGGCGGTCACTATGGCTACACCTTC. It yields the protein CASSAGGHYGYTF.

The chain joins TRBV18 to TRBJ1-2; 8 positions match TRBD1. Germline V gene lookup returns CDR1 KGHSH and CDR2 LQKENI. The CDR3 runs 14 residues. V trimming: 6 bases; J trimming: 5 bases; junction bases outside the gene matches: 8. CDR3 DNA sequence: TGTGCCAGCTCCCGGACAGGGCAGACTTATGGCTACACCTTC. Encoded protein: CASSRTGQTYGYTF.

Concerning this clone itself: This CDR3 is also generated by other DNA sequences in the sample. The V and J genes are TRBV6-5 and TRBJ1-5; 9 nucleotides align to TRBD1. Germline values: CDR1 MNHEY, CDR2 SVGAGI. The CDR3 totals 14 residues. The trim removed 5 bases at V and 4 bases at J, leaving 3 bases unmatched. The CDR3 DNA follows: TGTGCCAGCAGTCCCGGGACAGGGAATCAGCCCCAGCATTTT. As protein: CASSPGTGNQPQHF.

This clone was seen just once. This rearrangement joins TRBV5-1 to TRBJ2-3, with 11 nucleotides matching TRBD2. CDR3 size: 16 residues. Germline assignment: CDR1 SGHRS and CDR2 YFSETQ. The V gene end was trimmed by 0 bases and the J gene end by 4 bases; junction bases not matched to a gene: 4. The CDR3 reads CASSLAPSGGSDTQYF. The CDR3 DNA reads as TGCGCCAGCAGCTTGGCGCCTAGCGGGGGGTCAGATACGCAGTATTTT. Based on the CDR3 plus reference TRBV5-1 and TRBJ2-3, the full variable domain is KAGVTQTPRYLIKTRGQQVTLSCSPISGHRSVSWYQQTPGQGLQFLFEYFSETQRNKGNFPGRFSGRQFSNSRSEMNVSTLELGDSALYLCASSLAPSGGSDTQYFGPGTRLTVL.

The CDR3 spells CASSHPQGETQYF. In DNA form, the CDR3 reads TGCGCCAGCAGCCACCCCCAGGGGGAGACCCAGTACTTC. The chain recombines TRBV4-1 with TRBJ2-5; TRBD1 is a possible D gene (6 bases). The CDR3 length is 13 residues. Germline CDR1 is MGHRA and CDR2 is YSYEKL. V dropped 3 bases and J dropped 5 bases, with 10 bases sitting between them.

The chain carries TRBV18 and TRBJ1-3; 7 bases align to TRBD1. Germline lookup yields CDR1 KGHSH and CDR2 LQKENI. After removal of 3 bases from V and 0 bases from J, the junction contained 11 bases not matched to a gene. This CDR3 contains 18 residues. The CDR3 protein is CASSPSSGQPSSGNTIYF. CDR3 in DNA: TGTGCCAGCTCACCCTCGTCGGGACAGCCGTCCTCTGGAAACACCATATATTTT. Variable domain in full (rest from reference TRBV18 and TRBJ1-3): NAGVMQNPRHLVRRRGQEARLRCSPMKGHSHVYWYRQLPEEGLKFMVYLQKENIIDESGMPKERFSAEFPKEGPSILRIQQVVRGDSAAYFCASSPSSGQPSSGNTIYFGEGSWLTVV.

J is TRBJ1-4 and V is TRBV12-5; a weak D match, TRBD1 (5 bases). Trimming took off 6 bases at V and 1 base at J, with 12 bases between the two ends. This CDR3 region has 15 residues. CDR1 and CDR2 (germline): LGHNT, FRNRAP. The CDR3 is CASGLIRGTNEKLFF. DNA of the CDR3: TGTGCTAGTGGCCTGATTAGGGGAACTAATGAAAAACTGTTTTTT.

This clone was observed a handful of times. This chain joins TRBV2 and TRBJ2-7; D may be TRBD1 (6 bases). Germline lookup yields CDR1 SNHLY and CDR2 FYNNEI. V was pared by 3 bases and J by 11 bases, with 14 bases between. The CDR3 has 12 residues. The CDR3 DNA follows: TGTGCCAGCAGTGAGGGGGCTTTGGTGGAGTACTTC. Protein: CASSEGALVEYF.

About this clone: The same CDR3 also results from other DNA sequences found in this sample. The chain joins TRBV18 to TRBJ2-5; TRBD2 is a possible D gene (6 bases). The CDR3 covers 14 residues. Germline V gives CDR1 KGHSH, CDR2 LQKENI. V gave up 3 bases and J gave up 4 bases, with 12 bases separating them. The CDR3, as DNA: TGTGCCAGCTCACCGGGACTTGGGGGAGAGACCCAGTACTTC. It codes for CASSPGLGGETQYF.

The rearrangement links TRBV19 to TRBJ2-5; D possibly corresponds to TRBD1 (8 bases). CDR3 length equals 14 residues. Per germline, CDR1 LNHDA and CDR2 SQIVND (reference sequence). Trimming stripped 5 bases from V and 5 bases from J, with 15 bases between. CDR3 region: CASSSGQGGETQYF. The CDR3 DNA reads as TGTGCCAGTAGTTCCGGACAGGGAGGGGAGACCCAGTACTTC.

The chain couples TRBV11-2 to TRBJ1-6; perhaps TRBD1 as D (6 bases). This CDR3 is built from 15 residues. From germline, CDR1 is SGHAT and CDR2 FQNNGV. Between the trimmed V and J ends, which lost 4 bases and 7 bases, there was a span of 14 bases. DNA for the CDR3: TGTGCCAGCAGCTCGTACAGGGCGGGCAATTCACCCCTCCACTTT. Amino acid sequence: CASSSYRAGNSPLHF.

The V gene is TRBV6-5, the J gene TRBJ1-3; 8 bases are shared with TRBD1. This CDR3 spans 15 amino acids. The V segment lost 6 bases and the J segment 6 bases; nucleotides outside the gene matches: 10. CDR1 is MNHEY, CDR2 SVGAGI, per germline. The CDR3 loop reads CASRTGRQGKNTIYF. The CDR3 region has the DNA TGTGCCAGCAGAACGGGGCGACAGGGGAAAAACACCATATATTTT.

The chain links TRBV6-4 to TRBJ1-6, with 7 bases fitting TRBD1. The CDR3 contains 16 residues. In germline, CDR1 is MRHNA, CDR2 SNTAGT. After removal of 6 bases from V and 10 bases from J, the junction contained 15 bases not matched to a gene. The CDR3 spells CASRNRGRRANSPLHF. CDR3 DNA sequence: TGTGCCAGCAGAAACAGGGGTCGGAGGGCAAACTCACCCCTCCACTTT.

This clone was recorded once. The chain carries TRBV5-1 and TRBJ1-6, with D possibly being TRBD1 (5 bases). V lost 0 bases to trimming and J lost 5 bases, with 12 bases between them. There are 16 residues in the CDR3. The V gene's germline CDR1 is SGHRS and CDR2 YFSETQ. DNA for the CDR3: TGCGCCAGCAGCTTGGTCGGGACGGAAAATAATTCACCCCTCCACTTT. It translates to CASSLVGTENNSPLHF.